This T cell receptor beta chain was captured by sequencing in a study of blood T cell repertoires in COVID-19. The wider study: Both acute and convalescent COVID-19 samples were obtained from the United States, Italy and Spain. T cells, B-cell-depleted T cells, or PBMCs supplied cDNA or gDNA.

This CDR3 is 15 amino acids long. V lost 2 bases to trimming and J lost 1 base, with 9 bases between them. Germline V CDR1 and CDR2: MNHNS, SASEGT. Authors' analysis steps: Estimation of nucleated cell counts relied on the amplification of reference gene primers. Profiling relied on immunoSEQ multiplex PCR, and the TCRdb table lists in-frame clones only, not all of them. D and trimming were read from the DNA, whereas the V and J calls and clone size are those reported in that table. The sample yields some 240,000 clones, around 84% seen once. The origin of this receptor is a human donor in a cohort sampled during active COVID-19. The gene calls are TRBV6-1 and TRBJ2-1; the D is unclear. Sequences were obtained from peripheral blood. CDR3 residues: CASSESLVSYNEQFF. DNA of the CDR3: TGTGCCAGCAGTGAAAGTCTAGTTTCCTACAATGAGCAGTTCTTC.